These 5 T cell receptor beta chains came from one sample sequenced in a study of Ad26.COV2.S vaccination and SARS-CoV-2 variants. The table came from immunoSEQ multiplex PCR; TCRdb's copy has only in-frame clones and leaves some out. The sample includes 300,000 to 450,000 clones, 92% of them seen just once. The material was peripheral blood, obtained after recovery from COVID-19. Receptors were obtained from a human donor who had recovered from COVID-19.

The chain joins TRBV11-2 to TRBJ1-1; no clear D. Germline V gene lookup returns CDR1 SGHAT and CDR2 FQNNGV. The CDR3 has 12 residues. V was cut by 1 base and J by 7 bases, with 7 bases left in between. CDR3: CASSLGLNEAFF. CDR3 coding DNA: TGTGCCAGCAGCTTAGGGTTGAATGAAGCTTTCTTT.

The chain recombines TRBV10-3 with TRBJ2-2; 10 positions match TRBD1. V trimming: 10 bases; J trimming: 1 base; junction bases outside the gene matches: 3. The CDR3 runs 14 residues. Germline CDR1 reads ENHRY; CDR2 reads SYGVKD. CDR3 sequence reads: CATGTGVNTGELFF. CDR3 bases: TGTGCCACCGGGACAGGGGTGAACACCGGGGAGCTGTTTTTT.

The chain couples TRBV7-9 to TRBJ2-1; 9 positions match TRBD2. The CDR3 is made up of 17 amino acids. Germline V gene sequence: CDR1 SEHNR, CDR2 FQNEAQ (reference sequence). J lost 4 bases, V lost 4 bases, and 11 bases had no gene match. CDR3 protein: CASSWGGLAGEYNEQFF. DNA of the CDR3: TGTGCCAGCAGCTGGGGAGGGTTAGCGGGGGAATACAATGAGCAGTTCTTC. The whole variable domain, remainder taken from reference TRBV7-9 and TRBJ2-1, is DTGVSQNPRHKITKRGQNVTFRCDPISEHNRLYWYRQTLGQGPEFLTYFQNEAQLEKSRLLSDRFSAERPKGSFSTLEIQRTEQGDSAMYLCASSWGGLAGEYNEQFFGPGTRLTVL.

This chain joins TRBV9 and TRBJ2-1, with 10 nucleotides matching TRBD1. In germline, CDR1 is SGDLS, CDR2 YYNGEE. V was clipped by 2 bases and J by 5 bases; unmatched bases: 10. There are 17 residues in the CDR3. The CDR3 sequence is CASSVGPTGGEDNEQFF. The CDR3 DNA reads TGTGCCAGCAGCGTTGGCCCGACAGGGGGCGAGGACAATGAGCAGTTCTTC.

This clone was counted a few times. Relative to the germline gene, one junction end is altered; a read error may explain this. This chain joins TRBV7-7 and TRBJ2-5, with D perhaps being TRBD1 or TRBD2 (5 bases each). The germline CDR1 and CDR2 sequences are SSHAT and FNYEAQ (reference sequence). The CDR3 loop spans 17 amino acids. The CDR3 region has the DNA TGTGCTAGCAGCTTACTCCCCCCGGGACGGATTCAAGAGACCCAGTACTTC. The encoded protein is CASSLLPPGRIQETQYF. The full variable domain, its missing parts supplied by reference TRBV7-7 and TRBJ2-5, is GAGVSQSPRYKVTKRGQDVTLRCDPISSHATLYWYQQALGQGPEFLTYFNYEAQPDKSGLPSDRFSAERPEGSISTLTIQRTEQRDSAMYRCASSLLPPGRIQETQYFGPGTRLLVL.